A single sample gave rise to the 18 T cell receptor beta chains below, sequenced in a study of blood T cell repertoires in COVID-19. Only in-frame clones appear in the TCRdb table, and some are missing; sequencing was by immunoSEQ multiplex PCR. Here the sample spans around 20,000 clones, roughly 84% being singletons. The sequencing input was peripheral blood. The receptors come from a human donor with active COVID-19. The donor label of this sample is uncertain.

This chain links TRBV5-4 with TRBJ2-1; D gene unclear. The CDR3 sequence is 12 residues long. The V gene lost 2 bases and the J gene lost 2 bases, with 2 bases spanning the gap. Germline assignment: CDR1 SGHNT and CDR2 YYREEE (reference sequence). CDR3 bases: TGTGCCAGCAGCTTCGCCTACAATGAGCAGTTCTTC. It translates to CASSFAYNEQFF.

The chain recombines TRBV5-1 with TRBJ2-2; D is uncertain. Germline assignment: CDR1 SGHRS and CDR2 YFSETQ. This CDR3 comprises 13 residues. Trimming shortened V by 4 bases and J by 6 bases, and 10 bases separated the two germline ends. The CDR3 bases are TGCGCCAGCAGCCAGGATCTGCCCGGGGAGCTGTTTTTT. Translated, it gives CASSQDLPGELFF.

The chain recombines TRBV11-2 with TRBJ2-7, with D maybe TRBD2 (6 bases). The V and J ends lost 5 bases and 0 bases respectively, with 17 bases between them. This CDR3 comprises 16 residues. Germline assignment: CDR1 SGHAT and CDR2 FQNNGV. The CDR3, as DNA: TGTGCCAGCAGCAGCCTCGGGGGTGGGTCCTCCTACGAGCAGTACTTC. Its translation: CASSSLGGGSSYEQYF.

V gene TRBV29-1 combines with J gene TRBJ2-3, with 9 bases lining up with TRBD1. Germline lookup yields CDR1 SQVTM and CDR2 ANQGSEA. CDR3 length: 16 residues. J gave up 4 bases and V 2 bases, and 10 bases lay outside the gene matches. Here the CDR3 DNA reads TGCAGCGTTGAACCTTGGACAGGGGAAGTGGCAGATACGCAGTATTTT. It encodes CSVEPWTGEVADTQYF.

This clone is a singleton in its sample. The CDR3 bases are TGCGCCAGCAGCCCCAGTGGGACAGGGGGGTACTTC. Translated, it gives CASSPSGTGGYF. The rearrangement joins TRBV5-1 to TRBJ2-7, with 11 bases matching TRBD1. With 4 bases clipped from V and 12 bases from J, the junction kept 6 bases outside the gene matches. The germline gives CDR1 SGHRS, CDR2 YFSETQ. The CDR3 loop spans 12 amino acids.

The chain employs TRBV5-4 and TRBJ2-7, with D possibly TRBD1 on 6 matching bases. CDR3 size: 16 residues. Trimming shortened V by 0 bases and J by 0 bases, and 13 bases separated the two germline ends. Germline lookup yields CDR1 SGHNT and CDR2 YYREEE (reference sequence). DNA for the CDR3: TGTGCCAGCAGCTTGGCTTTTACAGGGAGCTCCTACGAGCAGTACTTC. Its protein product is CASSLAFTGSSYEQYF.

This chain joins TRBV5-1 and TRBJ2-1; 12 bases agree with TRBD2. The germline V gene encodes CDR1 SGHRS and CDR2 YFSETQ. J gave up 3 bases and V 0 bases, and 4 bases lay outside the gene matches. CDR3 length: 17 residues. For the CDR3, the DNA is TGCGCCAGCAGCTTGGTGGCTAGCGGGGGGGACTACAATGAGCAGTTCTTC. Its protein is CASSLVASGGDYNEQFF.

The V and J genes are TRBV6-2 or TRBV6-3 and TRBJ2-1, with D unresolved. The CDR3 loop spans 12 amino acids. Germline CDR1 MNHEY, CDR2 SVGEGT. V lost 5 bases and J lost 7, with 9 bases in between. The CDR3 DNA sequence: TGTGCCAGCAGTAACCCACGGAATGAGCAGTTCTTC. Amino acids: CASSNPRNEQFF.

The chain employs TRBV5-1 and TRBJ2-3; D is perhaps TRBD1 (5 bases). Trimming took 4 bases from V and 0 from J, leaving 18 bases between them. The CDR3 runs 17 residues. Germline loops: CDR1 SGHRS, CDR2 YFSETQ. The CDR3 nucleotides are TGCGCCAGCAGCAAGGACACGAAGGTTTCTAGCACAGATACGCAGTATTTT. Its protein product is CASSKDTKVSSTDTQYF.

This clone has only a few counts. The chain recombines TRBV12-5 with TRBJ1-3, with D possibly TRBD1 on 5 matching bases. The ends were cut back, 5 bases at V and 3 bases at J, with 20 bases in the middle. Germline values: CDR1 LGHNT, CDR2 FRNRAP. This CDR3 comprises 17 residues. The CDR3 DNA reads TGTGCTAGTGGTCGCACTTCCGGGGGGGGTGTTGGAAACACCATATATTTT. Translation gives CASGRTSGGGVGNTIYF.

The V gene is TRBV28, the J gene TRBJ1-1; no clear D. Germline V lookup: CDR1 MDHEN, CDR2 SYDVKM. The CDR3 has 14 amino acids. Trimming took 8 bases from V and 6 from J, leaving 19 bases between them. CDR3 bases: TGTGCCAGCGGCTCTCCCTCGGGGAGATCTGAAGCTTTCTTT. Encoded protein: CASGSPSGRSEAFF.

This clone occurred once. The chain combines TRBV5-4 with TRBJ2-1; 9 nucleotides line up with TRBD2. This CDR3 is 16 amino acids long. Losses at the gene ends were 1 base for V and 8 bases for J; bases not matched to a gene: 10. Germline CDR1 SGHNT, CDR2 YYREEE (reference sequence). The CDR3 reads CASSLLFGGGVDEQFF. CDR3 DNA: TGTGCCAGCAGCTTGTTATTCGGCGGGGGGGTCGATGAGCAGTTCTTC.

CDR3 DNA: TGTGCCAGTAGTATCACTAGCGGTTCGGGCGAGCAGTACTTC. It is translated as CASSITSGSGEQYF. V and J are TRBV19 and TRBJ2-7, with 8 bases identical to TRBD2. Germline V gene data show CDR1 as LNHDA and CDR2 as SQIVND (reference sequence). This CDR3 is 14 amino acids long. The V gene end was trimmed by 3 bases and the J gene end by 6 bases; junction bases not matched to a gene: 7.

The chain combines TRBV9 with TRBJ1-1; D is ambiguous. Trimming took 0 bases from V and 2 from J, leaving 8 bases between them. This CDR3 region has 14 residues. Germline V gene data show CDR1 as SGDLS and CDR2 as YYNGEE. The CDR3 region is CASSVGWANTEAFF. In DNA, the CDR3 is TGTGCCAGCAGCGTAGGGTGGGCCAACACTGAAGCTTTCTTT. Using reference TRBV9 and TRBJ1-1 for the parts outside the CDR3, the full variable domain is DSGVTQTPKHLITATGQRVTLRCSPRSGDLSVYWYQQSLDQGLQFLIQYYNGEERAKGNILERFSAQQFPDLHSELNLSSLELGDSALYFCASSVGWANTEAFFGQGTRLTVV.

The V gene is TRBV19, the J gene TRBJ2-5; unclear D gene. This CDR3 is 13 amino acids long. Between the trimmed V and J ends, which lost 3 bases and 4 bases, there was a span of 9 bases. CDR1 is LNHDA and CDR2 is SQIVND in the germline V gene (reference sequence). Here the CDR3 DNA reads TGTGCCAGTAGTATTGGCCTTGGAGAGACCCAGTACTTC. This codes for CASSIGLGETQYF.

Remarks on this clone: Other DNA sequences in this specimen translate into the identical CDR3. The V gene is TRBV19, the J gene TRBJ1-5; no reliable D call. Germline lookup yields CDR1 LNHDA and CDR2 SQIVND (reference sequence). The ends were cut back, 5 bases at V and 4 bases at J, with 6 bases in the middle. This CDR3 has 12 amino acids. The CDR3, as DNA: TGTGCCAGTAGTCTAAGAAATCAGCCCCAGCATTTT. It codes for CASSLRNQPQHF.

V usage is TRBV18 and J usage is TRBJ2-3, with D perhaps TRBD1 (5 bases). This CDR3 has 14 amino acids. V lost 2 bases to trimming and J lost 1 base, with 7 bases between them. From germline, CDR1 is KGHSH and CDR2 LQKENI. The CDR3 reads CASSPSGRTDTQYF. Written as DNA, the CDR3 is TGTGCCAGCTCACCATCAGGGCGCACAGATACGCAGTATTTT.

V and J are TRBV12-2 and TRBJ2-5; the table's D gene call, TRBD2, was not cross checked with the DNA. TRBV12-2 is assigned pseudogene status. The CDR3 totals 17 residues. The CDR3 sequence is CASRLVKPSGVKETQYF. The DNA of the CDR3 is TGTGCAAGTCGCTTAGTTAAACCTAGCGGGGTGAAAGAGACCCAGTACTTC.